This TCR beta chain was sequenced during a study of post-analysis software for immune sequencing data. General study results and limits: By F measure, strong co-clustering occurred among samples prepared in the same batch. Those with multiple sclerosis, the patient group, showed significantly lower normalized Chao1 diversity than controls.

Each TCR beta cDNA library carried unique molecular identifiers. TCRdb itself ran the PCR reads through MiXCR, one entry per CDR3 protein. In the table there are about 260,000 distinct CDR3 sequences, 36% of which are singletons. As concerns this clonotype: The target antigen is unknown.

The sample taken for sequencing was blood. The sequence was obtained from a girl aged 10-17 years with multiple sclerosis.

The DNA of the CDR3 is TGCGCCAGCAGCCAAGGGCAGGGGGGCCCTGAAGCTTTCTTT. It specifies CASSQGQGGPEAFF. J is TRBJ1-1 and V is TRBV4-1; 7 bases map to TRBD1. Germline values: CDR1 MGHRA, CDR2 YSYEKL. This CDR3 spans 14 amino acids. V shed 1 base and J 6 bases; nucleotides not matched to a gene: 5.